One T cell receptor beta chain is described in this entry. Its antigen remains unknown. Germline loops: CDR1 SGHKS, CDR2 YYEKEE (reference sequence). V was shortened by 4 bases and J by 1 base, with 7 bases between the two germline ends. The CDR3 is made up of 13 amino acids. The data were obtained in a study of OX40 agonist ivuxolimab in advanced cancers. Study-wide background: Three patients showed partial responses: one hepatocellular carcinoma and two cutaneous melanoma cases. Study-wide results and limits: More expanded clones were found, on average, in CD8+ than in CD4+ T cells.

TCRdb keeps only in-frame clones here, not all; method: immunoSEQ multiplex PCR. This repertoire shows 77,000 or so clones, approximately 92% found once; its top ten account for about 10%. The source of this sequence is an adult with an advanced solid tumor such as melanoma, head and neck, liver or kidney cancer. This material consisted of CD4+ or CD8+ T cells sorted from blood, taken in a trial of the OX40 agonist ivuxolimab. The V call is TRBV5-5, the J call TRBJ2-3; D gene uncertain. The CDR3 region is CASSLWGTDTQYF. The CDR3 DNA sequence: TGTGCCAGCAGCCTCTGGGGCACAGATACGCAGTATTTT.